These 2 T cell receptor beta chains were sequenced from one sample in a study of shared clonotypes between healthy human individuals. Clones were sequenced by immunoSEQ multiplex PCR, and TCRdb holds only the in-frame ones, with some missing. The sample holds 2 million to 2.5 million clones, around 92% seen once. Sequenced input: naive CD4+ T cells from PBMCs. Subset indicated: CD45RA+ positively selected. These receptors were collected from a man aged 18 to 35 in good health. Some clones in this sample may be carry-over from other donors' samples.

V is TRBV19 and J is TRBJ2-6; unclear D gene. V dropped 2 bases and J dropped 4 bases, with 9 bases sitting between them. The germline CDR1 and CDR2 sequences are LNHDA and SQIVND (reference sequence). The CDR3 covers 15 residues. The CDR3 sequence: CASSIRSPGANVLTF. The CDR3 DNA follows: TGTGCCAGTAGTATAAGGTCTCCAGGGGCCAACGTCCTGACTTTC.

This sequence joins TRBV25-1 and TRBJ2-7; the D is unclear. Germline CDR1 is MGHDK and CDR2 is SYGVNS. The V gene lost 3 bases and the J gene lost 5 bases, with 11 bases spanning the gap. The CDR3 totals 13 residues. The CDR3, as DNA: TGTGCCAGCAGTGATAGGGTCACGGACGAGCAGTACTTC. Amino acid sequence: CASSDRVTDEQYF.